This T cell receptor beta chain was retrieved from a study of graft-versus-host responses after intestinal transplantation. Study context: Every transplant recipient was induced with anti-thymocyte globulin, then maintained on tacrolimus and steroids for 2 to 3 years.

The CDR3 spans 16 residues. The germline V gene encodes CDR1 MNHEY and CDR2 SVGAGI. Trimming removed 0 bases from V and 5 bases from J; junction bases left unmatched: 9. A remark on this clone: Antigen unknown.

Notes on the study in general: Across patients carrying graft-donor T cell macrochimerism, allografts held high graft-versus-host to host-versus-graft clonal ratios. Recipient marrow contained GvH clones, some of which appeared first in ileum or blood.

Sequencing was performed with immunoSEQ multiplex PCR; in TCRdb, only in-frame clones are kept and a portion is missing. This table has about 80,000 clones, roughly 90% appearing once. The sequence was obtained from a human patient who received an intestinal transplant, so some T cells may come from the graft donor. This chain links TRBV6-5 with TRBJ2-7, with TRBD2 matching 8 bases. The material was PBMCs, obtained 98 days after intestinal transplantation. Written as DNA, the CDR3 is TGTGCCAGCAGTTACTCGGGCGGGACTAGTCCCCACGAGCAGTACTTC. Translating it yields CASSYSGGTSPHEQYF.